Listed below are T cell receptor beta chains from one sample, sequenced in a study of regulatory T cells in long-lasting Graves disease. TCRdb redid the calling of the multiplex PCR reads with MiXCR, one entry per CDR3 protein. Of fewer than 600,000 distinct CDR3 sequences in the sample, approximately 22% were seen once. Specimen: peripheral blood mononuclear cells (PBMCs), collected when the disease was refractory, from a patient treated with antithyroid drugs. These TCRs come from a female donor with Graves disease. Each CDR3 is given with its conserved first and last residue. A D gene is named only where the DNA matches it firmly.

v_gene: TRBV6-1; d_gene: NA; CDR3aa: CASRKTSEIRQPQHF
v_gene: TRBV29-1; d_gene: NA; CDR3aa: CSVEEQHTEAFF
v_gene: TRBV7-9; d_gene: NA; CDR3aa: CASSTAGNSYEQYF
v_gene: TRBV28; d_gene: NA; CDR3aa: CASSLCTGTTYEQYF
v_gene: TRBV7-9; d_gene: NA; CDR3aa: CASSRRDGQPQHF
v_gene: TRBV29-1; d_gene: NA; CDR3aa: CSIDSQNTEAFF
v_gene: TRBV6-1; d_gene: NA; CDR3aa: CASTRRALGETQYF
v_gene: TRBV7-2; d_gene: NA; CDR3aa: CASSLPEKPYEQYF
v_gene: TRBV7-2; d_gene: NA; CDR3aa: CASIISIGPTEAFF
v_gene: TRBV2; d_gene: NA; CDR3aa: CASTVFGTEAFF
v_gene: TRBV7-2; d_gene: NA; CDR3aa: CASSTVGNYGYTF
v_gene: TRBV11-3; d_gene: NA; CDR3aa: CASSLARQDGNEKLFF
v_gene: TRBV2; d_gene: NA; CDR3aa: CASSQLTGNQPQHF
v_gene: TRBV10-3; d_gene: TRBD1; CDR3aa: CAISSSDRGSGNTIYF
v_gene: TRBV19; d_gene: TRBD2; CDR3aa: CASMTSGEETQYF
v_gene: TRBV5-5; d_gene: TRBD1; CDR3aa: CASSFRTGLDYGYTF
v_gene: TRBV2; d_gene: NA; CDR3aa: CASSDSGTGSQPQHF
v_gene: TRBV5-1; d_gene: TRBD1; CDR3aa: CASRAGTGGMTFF
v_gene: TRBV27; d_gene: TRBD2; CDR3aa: CASSFREGGSKNIQYF
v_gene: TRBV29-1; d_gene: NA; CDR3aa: CSVFSLQASGANVLTF
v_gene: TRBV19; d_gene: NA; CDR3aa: CASISPGQTQYF
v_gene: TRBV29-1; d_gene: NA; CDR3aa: CSVGGAGSPLHF
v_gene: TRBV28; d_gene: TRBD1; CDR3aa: CASSPPLDRDQPQHF
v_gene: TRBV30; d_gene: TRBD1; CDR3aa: CAWSVRVTGNYGYTF
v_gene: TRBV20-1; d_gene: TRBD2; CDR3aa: CSAESTLAGSTDTQYF
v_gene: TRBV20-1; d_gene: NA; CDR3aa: CSAWAGRESYEQYF
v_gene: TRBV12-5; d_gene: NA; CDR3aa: CASGLSLGTVFDEQYF
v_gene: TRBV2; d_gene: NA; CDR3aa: CASRTASSGNTIYF
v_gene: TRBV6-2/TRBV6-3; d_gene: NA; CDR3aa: CASSYSLVQGFSKETQYF
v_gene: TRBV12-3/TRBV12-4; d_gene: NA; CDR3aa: CASSFGRDNQPQHF